These 22 T cell receptor beta chains were sequenced from one sample in a study of T cell responses to AZD1222 COVID-19 vaccine (dated by TCRdb to the early 2020s). The protocol used for the library was the immunoSEQ multiplex PCR assay. This immuneACCESS table, as held by TCRdb, lists in-frame sequences with V and J called but not all clones. Of the missing ones, under half trace to an unresolved V gene in checked studies; the others have no known cause. For this sample there are tens of thousands of clones; roughly 89% appear just once. Of the sample, over 2% is held by the ten largest clones. The time point label, as the study defines it: baseline before first vaccination. Sample: peripheral blood, taken on day 0 of AZD1222 vaccination. These receptors came from an adult in good health.

This sequence joins TRBV29-1 and TRBJ1-2; weak D call: TRBD1 (6 bases). V lost 3 bases to trimming and J lost 7 bases, with 9 bases between them. Germline V gives CDR1 SQVTM, CDR2 ANQGSEA. The CDR3 runs 11 residues. For the CDR3, the DNA is TGCAGCGTTGAGGGGGCGCGTGGCTACACCTTC. Encoded protein: CSVEGARGYTF. The full variable domain, completed using reference TRBV29-1 and TRBJ1-2, is SAVISQKPSRDICQRGTSLTIQCQVDSQVTMMFWYRQQPGQSLTLIATANQGSEATYESGFVIDKFPISRPNLTFSTLTVSNMSPEDSSIYLCSVEGARGYTFGSGTRLTVV.

The chain joins TRBV6-5 to TRBJ2-5, with D possibly matching TRBD1 (5 bases). The germline V gene has CDR1 MNHEY and CDR2 SVGAGI. Trimming cost V 6 bases and J 5 bases, with 13 bases left between them. CDR3 size: 13 residues. CDR3 coding DNA: TGTGCCAGCAGCCTCCAGGGAAAGGAGACCCAGTACTTC. As protein: CASSLQGKETQYF.

The sample holds a few counts of this clone. The J gene is TRBJ2-5, the V gene TRBV2; the match to TRBD2 covers 7 bases. Germline CDR1 SNHLY, CDR2 FYNNEI. The V segment lost 11 bases and the J segment 9 bases; nucleotides outside the gene matches: 6. CDR3 length: 10 amino acids. The CDR3 DNA reads as TGTGCCTCCTATCGGGAGGCCCAGTACTTC. Translation: CASYREAQYF.

The rearrangement links TRBV6-5 to TRBJ1-1; D gene unclear. V lost 2 bases to trimming and J lost 2 bases, with 6 bases between them. CDR1 MNHEY and CDR2 SVGAGI come from the germline V gene. The CDR3 consists of 13 residues. In DNA form, the CDR3 reads TGTGCCAGCAGTTACAACGACAACACTGAAGCTTTCTTT. Translated, it gives CASSYNDNTEAFF.

V and J are TRBV6-2 or TRBV6-3 and TRBJ1-6; maybe TRBD1 (6 bases). CDR3 size: 14 residues. V lost 6 bases to trimming and J lost 7 bases, with 13 bases between them. The germline V gene has CDR1 MNHEY and CDR2 SVGEGT. CDR3 coding DNA: TGTGCCAGCAGCCCCGGGACACGAAATTCACCCCTCCACTTT. This gives the protein CASSPGTRNSPLHF.

The chain links TRBV5-6 to TRBJ1-3; D gene unclear. CDR1 is SGHDT, CDR2 YYEEEE, per germline. The CDR3 is 12 amino acids. The V and J ends lost 6 bases and 1 base respectively, with 5 bases between them. CDR3 DNA: TGTGCCAGCACGTTATCTGGAAACACCATATATTTT. This translates into CASTLSGNTIYF. The whole variable domain, remainder taken from reference TRBV5-6 and TRBJ1-3, is DAGVTQSPTHLIKTRGQQVTLRCSPKSGHDTVSWYQQALGQGPQFIFQYYEEEERQRGNFPDRFSGHQFPNYSSELNVNALLLGDSALYLCASTLSGNTIYFGEGSWLTVV.

The gene calls are TRBV4-2 and TRBJ2-1, with D uncertain. The V end lost 6 bases, the J end lost 6 bases, and 12 bases lay between the germline ends. This CDR3 spans 13 amino acids. Germline values: CDR1 LGHNA, CDR2 YNFKEQ. The CDR3, as DNA: TGTGCCAGCAGGCCGGAAGGGCCCAATGAGCAGTTCTTC. Translated, it gives CASRPEGPNEQFF.

The chain joins TRBV30 to TRBJ1-6; D not resolved. Trimming left V 2 bases short and J 7 bases short, with 15 bases between. The CDR3 runs to 15 residues. The V gene's germline CDR1 is GTSNPN and CDR2 SVGIG (reference sequence). For the CDR3, the DNA is TGTGCCTGGAGTCTAGGGAACAGTCAGAATTCACCCCTCCACTTT. Its translation: CAWSLGNSQNSPLHF.

V usage is TRBV6-6 and J usage is TRBJ1-1, with 9 bases fitting TRBD1. Unmatched junction bases numbered 8, after V lost 5 bases and J lost 10 bases. CDR3 length: 13 amino acids. Germline loops: CDR1 MNHNY, CDR2 SVGAGI (reference sequence). CDR3 residues: CASSTTGGAGAFF. The CDR3 DNA reads TGTGCCAGCAGTACAACAGGGGGCGCGGGAGCTTTCTTT.

The chain is built from TRBV15 and TRBJ2-7, with a possible D match to TRBD1 (6 bases). V dropped 0 bases and J dropped 3 bases, with 9 bases sitting between them. Germline values: CDR1 LNHNV, CDR2 YYDKDF (reference sequence). The CDR3 sequence is 14 residues long. CDR3 amino acids: CATSRDRGNYEQYF. CDR3 nucleotide sequence: TGTGCCACCAGCAGAGATAGGGGGAACTACGAGCAGTACTTC.

The rearrangement joins TRBV18 to TRBJ2-5; D possibly uses TRBD1 or TRBD2 (5 bases each). The V end lost 5 bases, the J end lost 3 bases, and 19 bases lay between the germline ends. The CDR3 runs 16 residues. Germline values: CDR1 KGHSH, CDR2 LQKENI. CDR3 sequence: CASSGRLGWGKETQYF. CDR3 sequence (DNA): TGTGCCAGCTCAGGCAGACTTGGCTGGGGGAAAGAGACCCAGTACTTC.

The CDR3 loop is CASSPLRTSGETQYF. CDR3 DNA: TGTGCCAGCAGCCCATTGAGGACTAGCGGAGAGACCCAGTACTTC. The genes are TRBV7-2 and TRBJ2-5, with TRBD2 identical over 10 bases. V was pared by 5 bases and J by 4 bases, with 7 bases of the junction left unmatched. Germline V gives CDR1 SGHTA, CDR2 FQGNSA. The CDR3 has 15 residues.

The V call is TRBV9, the J call TRBJ1-2; 7 bases map to TRBD1. Germline assignment: CDR1 SGDLS and CDR2 YYNGEE. Trimming took 0 bases from V and 3 from J; bases not matched to a gene: 5. The CDR3 loop spans 15 amino acids. In DNA, the CDR3 is TGTGCCAGCAGCGTAGTGCCCAGGGGGGACTATGGCTACACCTTC. This sequence encodes CASSVVPRGDYGYTF.

The chain has TRBV12-3 or TRBV12-4 and TRBJ1-2, with a tentative D call TRBD1 (5 bases). With 3 bases removed from V and 2 bases from J, the gap between germline ends came to 7 bases. The CDR3 runs to 13 residues. CDR3 nucleotides: TGTGCCAGCAGTTTGCAGGGAAACTATGGCTACACCTTC. Translated: CASSLQGNYGYTF.

The chain uses TRBV15 and TRBJ2-1, with TRBD2 matching over 8 bases. This CDR3 region has 16 residues. V shed 1 base and J 6 bases; nucleotides not matched to a gene: 8. CDR1 is LNHNV and CDR2 is YYDKDF in the germline V gene (reference sequence). As DNA, the CDR3 is TGTGCCACCAGCAGAGTAACTAGCGGATTCGGCAATGAGCAGTTCTTC. Protein product: CATSRVTSGFGNEQFF.

This sequence joins TRBV12-3 or TRBV12-4 and TRBJ2-1; 8 bases agree with TRBD1. Germline trimming cut 6 bases from V and 15 bases from J; bases unmatched to any gene: 7. The length of the CDR3 is 11 residues. The CDR3 sequence is CASSTSGTGFF. DNA of the CDR3: TGTGCCAGCAGCACCTCCGGGACAGGGTTCTTC.

The rearrangement joins TRBV5-1 to TRBJ2-2; maybe TRBD1 (7 bases). V was shortened by 4 bases and J by 7 bases, with 17 bases between the two germline ends. This CDR3 is 15 amino acids long. CDR1 is SGHRS and CDR2 is YFSETQ in the germline V gene. CDR3 in DNA: TGCGCCAGCAGCGTGGACACAGGGGAGGTCGGGGAGCTGTTTTTT. Translated: CASSVDTGEVGELFF.

The V call is TRBV18, the J call TRBJ2-3; D uncertain. Germline V gene lookup returns CDR1 KGHSH and CDR2 LQKENI. The V end was cut by 5 bases, the J end by 6 bases, with 9 bases between. This CDR3 spans 12 amino acids. CDR3: CASSSYRDTQYF. In DNA, the CDR3 is TGTGCCAGCTCAAGCTATCGGGATACGCAGTATTTT.

The chain couples TRBV5-1 to TRBJ2-3; no reliable D call. The CDR3 contains 13 residues. CDR1 and CDR2 (germline): SGHRS, YFSETQ. V lost 3 bases, J lost 4 bases, and 9 bases lay in between. In nucleotides, the CDR3 is TGCGCCAGCAGCTCTCCCGCGGCAGATACGCAGTATTTT. Its translation: CASSSPAADTQYF.

The chain employs TRBV5-1 and TRBJ2-5, with a tentative D call TRBD1 (5 bases). Trimming took 2 bases from V and 7 from J, leaving 15 bases between them. The CDR3 loop spans 14 amino acids. Germline CDR1 is SGHRS and CDR2 is YFSETQ. The chain's CDR3 is CASSFGRAVWTQYF. The CDR3 nucleotides are TGCGCCAGCAGCTTCGGCAGGGCTGTGTGGACCCAGTACTTC.

The rearrangement joins TRBV7-9 to TRBJ2-2; 14 bases map to TRBD2. Germline-derived CDR1 and CDR2 are SEHNR and FQNEAQ (reference sequence). Trimming cost V 2 bases and J 6 bases; bases outside gene matches: 8. This CDR3 has 18 residues. CDR3 in DNA: TGTGCCAGCAGCTTATTGCAGCGACTAGCGGGAGGGGCCGGGGAGCTGTTTTTT. It translates to CASSLLQRLAGGAGELFF.

The chain links TRBV30 to TRBJ2-7; D call uncertain. Germline-derived CDR1 and CDR2 are GTSNPN and SVGIG (reference sequence). The ends were cut back, 0 bases at V and 2 bases at J, with 17 bases in the middle. The length of the CDR3 is 16 residues. As DNA, the CDR3 is TGTGCCTGGAGTGTCCTAGGGTTTGACCGACCCTACGAGCAGTACTTC. Amino acid sequence: CAWSVLGFDRPYEQYF.